A single sample is the source of the 5 T cell receptor beta chains below, sequenced in a study of Graves' ophthalmopathy and Graves' hyperthyroidism. Scientists amplified the TCR beta CDR3 regions from RNA transcripts. Second-round multiplex PCR came after first-round RT-PCR with HTBI primers. TCRdb re-called the multiplex PCR reads with MiXCR, one entry per CDR3 protein. The sample has around 1,000,000 distinct CDR3 sequences; about 35% are singletons. Specimen: peripheral blood or thyroid tissue (not recorded which). The origin of the receptors is an adult man with Graves' hyperthyroidism.

This clonotype was counted only a few times. The J gene is TRBJ2-7, the V gene TRBV28, with 10 bases fitting TRBD1. This CDR3 comprises 14 residues. V dropped 5 bases and J dropped 5; count of bases not matched to a gene: 6. Germline CDR1 is MDHEN and CDR2 is SYDVKM. As DNA, the CDR3 is TGTGCCAGCAGTCCTCCAGGACAGGGGGACGAGCAGTACTTC. It codes for CASSPPGQGDEQYF.

This clonotype occurred many times. The V call is TRBV7-9, the J call TRBJ2-7, with D possibly matching TRBD1 (6 bases). V shed 1 base and J shed 3 bases, with 10 bases lying between them. The CDR3 extends over 14 amino acids. Germline CDR1 is SEHNR and CDR2 is FQNEAQ (reference sequence). CDR3 sequence: CASSLGEGGYEQYF. CDR3 nucleotides: TGTGCCAGCAGCTTAGGTGAAGGGGGCTACGAGCAGTACTTC.

There are many counts of this clonotype. J is TRBJ1-2 and V is TRBV29-1; 8 bases line up with TRBD1. J gave up 4 bases and V 3 bases, and 7 bases lay outside the gene matches. Germline V gene data show CDR1 as SQVTM and CDR2 as ANQGSEA. There are 14 residues in the CDR3. CDR3 nucleotides: TGCAGCGTTGAGGCGCCAGGGGGCCTCTATGGCTACACCTTC. It encodes CSVEAPGGLYGYTF.

Ten or more counts support this clonotype. The CDR3 loop is CASMFLLDSTYEQYF. The CDR3 DNA is TGTGCCAGCATGTTCTTGTTGGACAGCACCTACGAGCAGTACTTC. The chain couples TRBV6-5 to TRBJ2-7; D is possibly TRBD1 (6 bases). Trimming pared 7 bases from V and 2 bases from J, leaving 18 bases between. Germline V lookup: CDR1 MNHEY, CDR2 SVGAGI. The CDR3 has 15 amino acids.

This chain joins TRBV6-2 or TRBV6-3 and TRBJ1-3; D is unclear. V lost 0 bases to trimming and J lost 2 bases, with 5 bases between them. The CDR3 sequence is 14 residues long. Germline loops: CDR1 MNHEY, CDR2 SVGEGT. CDR3 protein: CASSYSSTGNTIYF. CDR3 DNA sequence: TGTGCCAGCAGTTACTCGTCCACTGGAAACACCATATATTTT.